A single sample is the source of the 17 T cell receptor beta chains below, sequenced in a study of shared clonotypes between healthy human individuals. Sequenced by immunoSEQ multiplex PCR; TCRdb stores in-frame clones only, minus some. The sample lists over 1.5 million clones, under 99% occurring once. Sample: naive CD4+ T cells sorted from blood. The subset: CD45RA+ positively selected. The receptor set was obtained from a man younger than 45 in good health.

The chain recombines TRBV9 with TRBJ2-1, with 11 positions matching TRBD2. The trim removed 0 bases at V and 9 bases at J, leaving 11 bases unmatched. This CDR3 spans 17 amino acids. Germline assignment: CDR1 SGDLS and CDR2 YYNGEE. The CDR3 sequence is CASSVGGSLAGVVEQFF. In nucleotides, the CDR3 is TGTGCCAGCAGCGTAGGCGGGTCACTAGCGGGGGTGGTTGAGCAGTTCTTC.

The V and J genes are TRBV29-1 and TRBJ2-3; D assignment may be TRBD1 or TRBD2 (5 bases each). Looked up from germline, CDR1 is SQVTM and CDR2 is ANQGSEA. The CDR3 runs to 13 residues. The V and J ends lost 2 bases and 4 bases respectively, with 10 bases between them. The CDR3 spells CSVEYGTPDTQYF. The CDR3 bases are TGCAGCGTTGAATACGGGACCCCAGATACGCAGTATTTT.

V gene TRBV5-1 combines with J gene TRBJ2-2; D is perhaps TRBD1 or TRBD2 (5 bases each). CDR3 length: 15 amino acids. Deletions cut 4 bases from V and 4 bases from J, with 14 bases between. CDR1 SGHRS and CDR2 YFSETQ come from the germline V gene. The CDR3 region is CASSRQTLATGELFF. The CDR3, as DNA: TGCGCCAGCAGCCGACAGACCCTAGCCACCGGGGAGCTGTTTTTT. Full variable domain (missing parts from reference TRBV5-1 and TRBJ2-2): KAGVTQTPRYLIKTRGQQVTLSCSPISGHRSVSWYQQTPGQGLQFLFEYFSETQRNKGNFPGRFSGRQFSNSRSEMNVSTLELGDSALYLCASSRQTLATGELFFGEGSRLTVL.

This clone was counted once. The V call is TRBV10-3, the J call TRBJ2-1; 10 bases agree with TRBD2. Germline V gene lookup returns CDR1 ENHRY and CDR2 SYGVKD. The V gene end was trimmed by 3 bases and the J gene end by 0 bases; junction bases not matched to a gene: 2. The CDR3 runs 16 residues. CDR3 amino acids: CAISELAGSSYNEQFF. The DNA for the CDR3 is TGTGCCATCAGTGAACTAGCGGGGAGCTCCTACAATGAGCAGTTCTTC.

The chain recombines TRBV29-1 with TRBJ2-3; 7 bases map to TRBD2. CDR3 length equals 14 residues. Trimming cost V 6 bases and J 3 bases; bases outside gene matches: 9. Germline CDR1 reads SQVTM; CDR2 reads ANQGSEA. The CDR3 DNA follows: TGCAGCGTCCAGTTGGGAGGGCAGACAGATACGCAGTATTTT. Residues: CSVQLGGQTDTQYF.

As concerns this clone: Other DNA sequences of this sample code for an identical CDR3. The chain couples TRBV5-1 to TRBJ1-4; possible D gene TRBD1, 5 bases. Germline CDR1 is SGHRS and CDR2 is YFSETQ. This CDR3 is 14 amino acids long. Between the trimmed V and J ends, which lost 4 bases and 5 bases, there was a span of 12 bases. CDR3 region: CASSRDSLNEKLFF. As DNA, the CDR3 is TGCGCCAGCAGCCGAGACAGCCTGAATGAAAAACTGTTTTTT.

The chain recombines TRBV5-4 with TRBJ1-3; TRBD1 agrees at 7 bases. CDR3 length: 15 residues. The germline V gene encodes CDR1 SGHNT and CDR2 YYREEE (reference sequence). The V gene end was trimmed by 1 base and the J gene end by 3 bases; junction bases not matched to a gene: 4. The CDR3: CASSLPGGNGNTIYF. DNA of the CDR3: TGTGCCAGCAGCTTGCCAGGGGGTAATGGAAACACCATATATTTT. The full variable domain, completed using reference TRBV5-4 and TRBJ1-3, is ETGVTQSPTHLIKTRGQQVTLRCSSQSGHNTVSWYQQALGQGPQFIFQYYREEENGRGNFPPRFSGLQFPNYSSELNVNALELDDSALYLCASSLPGGNGNTIYFGEGSWLTVV.

The chain carries TRBV18 and TRBJ2-1, with D unresolved. Germline CDR1 is KGHSH and CDR2 is LQKENI. The CDR3 loop spans 15 amino acids. The V and J ends lost 3 bases and 4 bases respectively, with 13 bases between them. The CDR3 DNA is TGTGCCAGCTCACCGGGGATCCAGAGGTACAATGAGCAGTTCTTC. Protein: CASSPGIQRYNEQFF.

The chain has TRBV19 and TRBJ1-5; D is perhaps TRBD1 (5 bases). This CDR3 spans 14 amino acids. Trimming pared 2 bases from V and 2 bases from J, leaving 7 bases between. Germline lookup yields CDR1 LNHDA and CDR2 SQIVND (reference sequence). In DNA form, the CDR3 reads TGTGCCAGTAGTATAAAAGGGGGCAATCAGCCCCAGCATTTT. Protein product: CASSIKGGNQPQHF.

The chain combines TRBV11-3 with TRBJ1-2; D is uncertain. Germline assignment: CDR1 SGHNT and CDR2 YENEEA. V was trimmed by 3 bases and J by 0 bases, leaving 17 bases between them. CDR3 size: 17 residues. The CDR3 nucleotides read TGTGCCAGCAGCTTCGATCCGGGCCCACCTACTAACTATGGCTACACCTTC. Translating gives CASSFDPGPPTNYGYTF.

As to this clone: Within the sample, other DNA sequences also encode this same CDR3. The chain links TRBV7-9 to TRBJ1-1; maybe TRBD1 (5 bases). V lost 4 bases to trimming and J lost 2 bases, with 8 bases between them. Germline CDR1 SEHNR, CDR2 FQNEAQ (reference sequence). The CDR3 spans 13 residues. The CDR3 DNA sequence: TGTGCCAGCAGCTCTCAGGGAAACACTGAAGCTTTCTTT. This sequence encodes CASSSQGNTEAFF.

This clone appeared once. The chain has TRBV5-4 and TRBJ2-7, with 11 bases matching TRBD2. Germline loops: CDR1 SGHNT, CDR2 YYREEE (reference sequence). This CDR3 contains 16 residues. The junction had 5 bases not matched to a gene; V was cut back by 0 bases and J by 3 bases. The CDR3: CASSLGGTSGYYEQYF. The CDR3 DNA follows: TGTGCCAGCAGCTTGGGTGGGACTAGCGGTTACTACGAGCAGTACTTC.

In DNA, the CDR3 is TGTGCCAGCAGTTACACACGGCGGGACAGGGGAGAAAAACTGTTTTTT. Protein sequence: CASSYTRRDRGEKLFF. This chain connects TRBV7-9 to TRBJ1-4; 10 positions match TRBD1. CDR1 and CDR2 from the germline V gene are SEHNR and FQNEAQ (reference sequence). This CDR3 is built from 16 residues. J lost 8 bases, V lost 6 bases, and 12 bases had no gene match. The whole variable domain, remainder taken from reference TRBV7-9 and TRBJ1-4, is DTGVSQNPRHKITKRGQNVTFRCDPISEHNRLYWYRQTLGQGPEFLTYFQNEAQLEKSRLLSDRFSAERPKGSFSTLEIQRTEQGDSAMYLCASSYTRRDRGEKLFFGSGTQLSVL.

The CDR3 nucleotides read TGTGCCACCAGCAGGCTGGGACAGACAGAGAGCTCCTACAATGAGCAGTTCTTC. It codes for CATSRLGQTESSYNEQFF. The V and J genes are TRBV15 and TRBJ2-1; 7 bases are shared with TRBD1. J was trimmed by 0 bases and V by 3 bases; bases with no gene match: 11. In germline, CDR1 is LNHNV, CDR2 YYDKDF (reference sequence). The CDR3 has 18 amino acids.

V is TRBV18 and J is TRBJ1-5; D unresolved. Germline V lookup: CDR1 KGHSH, CDR2 LQKENI. The V end lost 1 base, the J end lost 2 bases, and 12 bases lay between the germline ends. CDR3 length: 16 residues. CDR3 in amino acids: CASSPQGSRGNQPQHF. The CDR3 DNA reads as TGTGCCAGCTCACCACAAGGGTCGCGGGGCAATCAGCCCCAGCATTTT.

On this clone: The identical CDR3 is also encoded by other nucleotide sequences in the sample. The rearrangement uses TRBV20-1 and TRBJ1-1, with D possibly matching TRBD1 (5 bases). Germline V gene lookup returns CDR1 DFQATT and CDR2 SNEGSKA (reference sequence). The CDR3 has 11 amino acids. V lost 6 bases and J 3 bases, leaving 8 bases between the germline ends. The CDR3 DNA is TGCAGTGCCCCGGGGGACACTGAAGCTTTCTTT. As protein: CSAPGDTEAFF.

V usage is TRBV6-1 and J usage is TRBJ2-7; D unresolved. The CDR3 is 12 residues long. The V gene's germline CDR1 is MNHNS and CDR2 SASEGT. V lost 8 bases and J 2 bases, leaving 10 bases between the germline ends. CDR3 nucleotide sequence: TGTGCCAGCCCCGGGCGGACCTACGAGCAGTACTTC. Translation gives CASPGRTYEQYF.